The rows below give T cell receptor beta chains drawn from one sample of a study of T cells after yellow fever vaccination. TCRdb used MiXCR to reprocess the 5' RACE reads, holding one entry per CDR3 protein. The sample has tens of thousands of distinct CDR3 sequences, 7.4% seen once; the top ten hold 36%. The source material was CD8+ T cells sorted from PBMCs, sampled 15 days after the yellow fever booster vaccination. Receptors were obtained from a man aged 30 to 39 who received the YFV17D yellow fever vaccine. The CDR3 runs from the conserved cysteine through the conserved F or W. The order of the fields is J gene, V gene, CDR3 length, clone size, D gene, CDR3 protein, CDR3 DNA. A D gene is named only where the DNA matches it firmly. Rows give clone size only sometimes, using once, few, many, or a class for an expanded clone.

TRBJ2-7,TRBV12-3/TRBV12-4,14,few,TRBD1,CASSLGGQVYEQYF,TGTGCCAGCAGTTTAGGAGGACAGGTTTACGAGCAGTACTTC
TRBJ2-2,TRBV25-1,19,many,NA,CASSEYFSSGTRTTGELFF,TGTGCCAGCAGTGAATATTTCTCTTCCGGGACACGGACCACCGGGGAGCTGTTTTTT
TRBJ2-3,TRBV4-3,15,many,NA,CASSQRDSGTDTQYF,TGCGCCAGCAGCCAGAGGGACTCTGGCACAGATACGCAGTATTTT
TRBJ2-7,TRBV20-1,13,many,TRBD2,CSARGQTSHEQYF,TGCAGTGCTAGAGGCCAGACTAGCCACGAGCAGTACTTC
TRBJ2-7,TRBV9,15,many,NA,CASSAGGPAAYEQYF,TGTGCCAGCAGCGCTGGAGGACCAGCGGCCTACGAGCAGTACTTC
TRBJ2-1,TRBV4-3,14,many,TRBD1,CASSQTGQANEQFF,TGCGCCAGCAGCCAAACCGGACAGGCCAATGAGCAGTTCTTC
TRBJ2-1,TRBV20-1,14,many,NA,CSARVLDSYNEQFF,TGCAGTGCTAGAGTCCTAGATTCCTACAATGAGCAGTTCTTC
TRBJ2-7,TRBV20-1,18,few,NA,CSAERQAMEMKQPYEQYF,TGCAGTGCGGAGAGACAGGCCATGGAAATGAAGCAACCCTACGAGCAGTACTTC
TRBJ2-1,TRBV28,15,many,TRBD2,CASSLLVLAGGEQFF,TGTGCCAGCAGTTTATTGGTACTAGCGGGAGGTGAGCAGTTCTTC
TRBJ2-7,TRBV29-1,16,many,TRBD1,CSVEDPGTGSSYEQYF,TGCAGCGTTGAAGATCCCGGGACAGGGTCCTCCTACGAGCAGTACTTC
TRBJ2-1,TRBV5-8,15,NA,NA,CASSSKIGDFNEQFF,TGTGCCAGCAGCTCCAAAATAGGGGACTTCAATGAGCAGTTCTTC
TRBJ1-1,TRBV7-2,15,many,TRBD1,CASSNPGQGAFEAFF,TGTGCCAGCAGCAACCCGGGACAGGGGGCGTTTGAAGCTTTCTTT
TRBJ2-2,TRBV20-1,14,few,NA,CSAVDGGNTGELFF,TGCAGTGCTGTGGACGGAGGGAACACCGGGGAGCTGTTTTTT
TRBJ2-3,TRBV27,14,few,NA,CASSFGGPKDTQYF,TGTGCCAGCAGTTTTGGAGGACCCAAAGATACGCAGTATTTT
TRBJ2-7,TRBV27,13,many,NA,CASSLTHSYEQYF,TGTGCCAGCAGTTTAACACACTCCTACGAGCAGTACTTC
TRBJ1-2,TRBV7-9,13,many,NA,CASTPTLDYGYTF,TGTGCCAGCACCCCGACCCTAGACTATGGCTACACCTTC
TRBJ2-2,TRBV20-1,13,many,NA,CSARSGFAGELFF,TGCAGTGCTAGGTCGGGTTTCGCCGGGGAGCTGTTTTTT
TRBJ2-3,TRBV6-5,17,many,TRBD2,CASSYSIQREFTDTQYF,TGTGCCAGCAGTTACTCGATACAGCGGGAGTTCACAGATACGCAGTATTTT
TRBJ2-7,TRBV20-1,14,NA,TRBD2,CSARGGLAGSEQYF,TGCAGTGCTAGGGGAGGACTAGCGGGAAGCGAGCAGTACTTC
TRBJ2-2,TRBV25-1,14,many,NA,CASSEFGGTGELFF,TGTGCCAGCAGTGAATTTGGGGGCACCGGGGAGCTGTTTTTT
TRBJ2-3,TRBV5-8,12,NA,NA,CASSDEADTHYF,TGTGCCAGCAGCGACGAGGCAGATACGCATTATTTT
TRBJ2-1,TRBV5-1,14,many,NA,CASSGGSSYNEQFF,TGCGCCAGCAGTGGGGGAAGCTCCTACAATGAGCAGTTCTTC
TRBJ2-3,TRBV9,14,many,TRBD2,CASGGSGTTDTQYF,TGTGCCAGCGGAGGGAGCGGGACCACAGATACGCAGTATTTT
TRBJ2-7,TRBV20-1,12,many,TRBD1,CSARGQGFEQYF,TGCAGTGCTAGAGGACAGGGGTTCGAGCAGTACTTC
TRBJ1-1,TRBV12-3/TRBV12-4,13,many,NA,CASSLSWGPEAFF,TGTGCCAGCTCCTTAAGCTGGGGCCCTGAAGCTTTCTTT
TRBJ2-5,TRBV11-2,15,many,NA,CASSLGPSAGETQYF,TGTGCCAGCAGCTTAGGTCCGTCGGCCGGAGAGACCCAGTACTTC
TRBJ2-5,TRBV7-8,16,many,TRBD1,CASSLAPTGSRETQYF,TGTGCCAGCAGCTTAGCGCCGACAGGGAGTAGAGAGACCCAGTACTTC
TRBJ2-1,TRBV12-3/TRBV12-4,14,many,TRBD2,CASSLGGGGDEQFF,TGTGCCAGCAGTTTAGGGGGCGGGGGGGATGAGCAGTTCTTC
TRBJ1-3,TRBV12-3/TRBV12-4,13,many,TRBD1,CASWDRPGNTIYF,TGTGCCAGCTGGGACAGACCTGGAAACACCATATATTTT
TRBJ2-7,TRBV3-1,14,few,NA,CASSQGQFSYEQYF,TGTGCCAGCAGCCAAGGACAGTTTTCCTACGAGCAGTACTTC
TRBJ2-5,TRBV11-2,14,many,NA,CASSYPGLQETQYF,TGTGCCAGCAGTTATCCGGGACTCCAAGAGACCCAGTACTTC
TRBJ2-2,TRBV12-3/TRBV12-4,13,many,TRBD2,CASSRTSGGELFF,TGTGCCAGCAGCCGGACTAGCGGCGGGGAGCTGTTTTTT
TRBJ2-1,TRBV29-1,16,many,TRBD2,CSVEDQLAGHYNEQFF,TGCAGCGTTGAAGATCAGCTAGCGGGACACTACAATGAGCAGTTCTTC
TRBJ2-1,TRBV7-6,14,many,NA,CASSSGTLGYEQFF,TGTGCCAGCAGCTCGGGGACTCTGGGGTATGAGCAGTTCTTC
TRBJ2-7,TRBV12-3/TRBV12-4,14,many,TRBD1,CASSATGQGYEQYF,TGTGCCAGCAGCGCTACGGGACAGGGATACGAGCAGTACTTC
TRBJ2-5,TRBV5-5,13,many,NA,CASSFWGEETQYF,TGTGCCAGCAGCTTTTGGGGTGAAGAGACCCAGTACTTC
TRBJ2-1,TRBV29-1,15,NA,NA,CSVSTGASPYNEQFF,TGCAGCGTCTCCACCGGTGCTAGCCCTTACAATGAGCAGTTCTTC
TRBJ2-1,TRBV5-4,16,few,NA,CASSFPSPSSYNEQFF,TGTGCCAGCAGCTTCCCTAGTCCTAGCTCCTACAATGAGCAGTTCTTC
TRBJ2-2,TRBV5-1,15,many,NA,CASSLTAANTGELFF,TGCGCCAGCAGCTTGACAGCGGCGAACACCGGGGAGCTGTTTTTT
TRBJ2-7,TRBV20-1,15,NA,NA,CCALLPTQTPYEQYF,TGCTGTGCTCTCCTCCCGACCCAAACGCCCTACGAGCAGTACTTC
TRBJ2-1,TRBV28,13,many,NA,CASSLLGHGEQFF,TGTGCCAGCAGTTTGTTAGGTCACGGGGAGCAGTTCTTC
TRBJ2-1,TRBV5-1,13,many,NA,CASSWTAENEQFF,TGCGCCAGCAGCTGGACGGCCGAGAATGAGCAGTTCTTC
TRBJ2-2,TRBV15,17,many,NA,CATSRWGSGDNTGELFF,TGTGCCACCAGCAGATGGGGTAGCGGTGACAACACCGGGGAGCTGTTTTTT
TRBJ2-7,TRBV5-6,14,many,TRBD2,CASIPERGSYEQYF,TGTGCCAGCATCCCGGAGCGGGGGAGCTACGAGCAGTACTTC
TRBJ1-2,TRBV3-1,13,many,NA,CASSHVGTGGYTF,TGTGCCAGCAGCCATGTAGGAACAGGCGGCTACACCTTC
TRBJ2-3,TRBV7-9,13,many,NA,CASLPRATDTQYF,TGTGCCAGCCTTCCCCGGGCCACAGATACGCAGTATTTT
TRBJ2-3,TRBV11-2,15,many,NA,CASSPAGTSTDTQYF,TGTGCCAGCAGTCCGGCCGGGACTAGCACAGATACGCAGTATTTT
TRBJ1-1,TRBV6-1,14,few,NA,CASSGLGMNTEAFF,TGTGCCAGCAGTGGGCTCGGGATGAACACTGAAGCTTTCTTT
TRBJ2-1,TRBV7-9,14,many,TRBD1,CASRFPGTGGGQFF,TGTGCCAGCAGATTTCCCGGGACAGGGGGCGGGCAGTTCTTC
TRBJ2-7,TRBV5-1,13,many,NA,CASSSSDSYEQYF,TGCGCCAGCAGCTCCAGCGACTCCTACGAGCAGTACTTC
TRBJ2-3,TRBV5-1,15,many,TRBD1,CASSGTGGLSDTQYF,TGCGCCAGCAGCGGAACAGGGGGCTTGTCTGATACGCAGTATTTT
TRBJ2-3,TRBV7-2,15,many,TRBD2,CASGLAGGAGDTQYF,TGTGCCAGCGGACTAGCGGGAGGAGCAGGAGATACGCAGTATTTT
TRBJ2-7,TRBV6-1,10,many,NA,CASIHHEQYF,TGTGCCAGCATTCACCACGAGCAGTACTTC
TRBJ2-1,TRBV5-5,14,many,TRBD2,CASSLALGGNEQFF,TGTGCCAGCAGCTTGGCCCTGGGGGGGAATGAGCAGTTCTTC